In this sample, the clone carrying this T cell receptor beta chain turned up a few times. Its antigen is not identified. One entry per CDR3 protein results from TCRdb running MiXCR on the reads. The sample has about 830,000 distinct CDR3 sequences, 32% seen once. This entry belongs to a study of T cell repertoires in cytomegalovirus infection. Study context: Alongside well-studied HLA-B-restricted CMV epitopes, recently identified HLA-C-restricted CMV epitopes were also used. Public TCR beta signature analysis indicated the presence of both CMV infection and matching HLA type.

Study results and caveats: CMV carriers with the relevant HLA were identified by cumulative public TCR beta family frequency. There were HLA-C-restricted CMV-specific TCR beta clonotypes dominating the ex vivo response.

The CDR3 is made up of 13 amino acids. V was shortened by 6 bases and J by 5 bases, with 13 bases between the two germline ends. CDR1 is WSHSY, CDR2 SAAADI, per germline. This specimen consisted of cultured CD8+ T cells from PBMCs, obtained from culture after CMV antigen stimulation. This chain uses TRBV10-2 with TRBJ2-5; D is possibly TRBD2 (5 bases). This clonotype was obtained from a human donor in good health (CMV status not recorded). Some clones in this sample may be carry-over from other donors' samples. CDR3 in amino acids: CASSPTTWETQYF. The CDR3 DNA reads TGCGCCAGCAGCCCGACTACCTGGGAGACCCAGTACTTC.